The 25 T cell receptor beta chains given below trace back to one sample, sequenced in a study of technical replicates of blood from a few donors. The data were produced by immunoSEQ multiplex PCR, yet TCRdb's version contains in-frame clones alone and is incomplete. The sample yields roughly 60,000 clones, about 83% seen once. The sequenced material came from PBMCs. All receptors come from a human donor in good health. Some clones in this sample may be carry-over from other donors' samples.

This chain joins TRBV21-1 and TRBJ1-3; the D call in the table, TRBD1, was not verified against the DNA. TRBV21-1 is listed as a pseudogene. The CDR3 extends over 17 amino acids. The CDR3 loop reads CASSTPLQGGTGNTIYF. CDR3 bases: TGTGCCAGCAGCACGCCGTTACAGGGGGGGACTGGAAACACCATATATTTT.

This clone was recorded only once. The chain's CDR3 is CASSAQDRGWQPQHF. In DNA, the CDR3 is TGTGCCAGCAGCGCCCAGGACAGGGGTTGGCAGCCCCAGCATTTT. This chain links TRBV5-6 with TRBJ1-5, with 9 bases lining up with TRBD1. The J segment lost 7 bases and the V segment lost 4 bases, leaving 9 bases of the junction unmatched. This CDR3 contains 15 residues. Germline CDR1 SGHDT, CDR2 YYEEEE.

The chain couples TRBV9 to TRBJ2-7; 10 bases match TRBD2. This CDR3 spans 15 amino acids. The germline V gene has CDR1 SGDLS and CDR2 YYNGEE. The junction had 8 bases not matched to a gene; V was cut back by 3 bases and J by 5 bases. The CDR3 sequence: CASSALAGGNNEQYF. DNA of the CDR3: TGTGCCAGCAGCGCGTTAGCGGGAGGAAACAACGAGCAGTACTTC.

The gene calls are TRBV5-4 and TRBJ2-7, with 11 nucleotides matching TRBD2. J lost 1 base, V lost 4 bases, and 4 bases had no gene match. This CDR3 contains 15 residues. Germline CDR1 SGHNT, CDR2 YYREEE (reference sequence). CDR3 sequence reads: CASSKLAGGSYEQYF. The CDR3 DNA is TGTGCCAGCAGCAAGCTAGCGGGAGGTTCCTACGAGCAGTACTTC.

In its sample, this clone was seen once. This chain uses TRBV5-5 with TRBJ2-7, with TRBD2 matching 11 bases. Trimming took 3 bases from V and 6 from J; bases not matched to a gene: 2. The CDR3 has 13 residues. CDR1 and CDR2 (germline): SGHKS, YYEKEE (reference sequence). The CDR3 sequence is CASSYTSGSEQYF. Here the CDR3 DNA reads TGTGCCAGCAGCTACACTAGCGGGAGCGAGCAGTACTTC. The variable domain in full, completed from reference TRBV5-5 and TRBJ2-7, reads DAGVTQSPTHLIKTRGQQVTLRCSPISGHKSVSWYQQVLGQGPQFIFQYYEKEERGRGNFPDRFSARQFPNYSSELNVNALLLGDSALYLCASSYTSGSEQYFGPGTRLTVT.

The V and J genes are TRBV9 and TRBJ2-7, with D perhaps TRBD2 (5 bases). Germline CDR1 is SGDLS and CDR2 is YYNGEE. Trimming shortened V by 1 base and J by 3 bases, and 17 bases separated the two germline ends. This CDR3 is built from 16 residues. The CDR3 loop is CASSVTPGWPNYEQYF. For the CDR3, the DNA is TGTGCCAGCAGCGTAACCCCGGGGTGGCCGAACTACGAGCAGTACTTC.

The rearrangement joins TRBV7-2 to TRBJ2-7; D is possibly TRBD1 (6 bases). Trimming pared 5 bases from V and 1 base from J, leaving 18 bases between. Germline values: CDR1 SGHTA, CDR2 FQGNSA. There are 16 residues in the CDR3. The CDR3 DNA sequence: TGTGCCAGCAGCCCTGATGGGGGCAGGGTATCCTACGAGCAGTACTTC. The encoded protein is CASSPDGGRVSYEQYF.

This chain links TRBV5-1 with TRBJ1-4, with D hard to call. Germline CDR1 and CDR2: SGHRS and YFSETQ. V was shortened by 0 bases and J by 8 bases, with 14 bases between the two germline ends. This CDR3 has 15 amino acids. CDR3 bases: TGCGCCAGCAGCTTGGTACCAGGCTTACGGGAAAAACTGTTTTTT. This gives the protein CASSLVPGLREKLFF. Drawing the rest from reference TRBV5-1 and TRBJ1-4, the complete variable domain is KAGVTQTPRYLIKTRGQQVTLSCSPISGHRSVSWYQQTPGQGLQFLFEYFSETQRNKGNFPGRFSGRQFSNSRSEMNVSTLELGDSALYLCASSLVPGLREKLFFGSGTQLSVL.

This clone was counted a single time. This sequence joins TRBV4-3 and TRBJ2-7; 11 nucleotides match TRBD1. Unmatched junction bases numbered 3, after V lost 4 bases and J lost 4 bases. CDR1 LGHNA and CDR2 YSLEER come from the germline V gene. The CDR3 is made up of 14 amino acids. Here the CDR3 DNA reads TGCGCCAGCAGCCCCGGGACAGGGGGTTACGAGCAGTACTTC. Translation: CASSPGTGGYEQYF.

The chain has TRBV7-2 and TRBJ2-7; D gene unclear. The CDR3 totals 11 residues. The ends were cut back, 4 bases at V and 3 bases at J, with 4 bases in the middle. Germline V CDR1 and CDR2: SGHTA, FQGNSA. The CDR3 DNA sequence: TGTGCCAGCAGCTCTTACTACGAGCAGTACTTC. This encodes CASSSYYEQYF.

The chain joins TRBV7-2 to TRBJ2-5, with 8 bases fitting TRBD2. Losses at the gene ends were 5 bases for V and 5 bases for J; bases not matched to a gene: 13. CDR1 is SGHTA and CDR2 is FQGNSA in the germline V gene. This CDR3 is 16 amino acids long. The CDR3, as DNA: TGTGCCAGCAGCCGGAACACCGGGACTAGGGGCGAGACCCAGTACTTC. This gives the protein CASSRNTGTRGETQYF.

This chain links TRBV27 with TRBJ1-2, with D perhaps TRBD1 (5 bases). Trimming removed 11 bases at V and 3 bases at J, with 16 bases between. Germline V gene lookup returns CDR1 MNHEY and CDR2 SMNVEV (reference sequence). This CDR3 contains 13 residues. This CDR3 is CAAGGEGYYGYTF. The CDR3 DNA reads TGTGCCGCGGGAGGTGAGGGGTACTATGGCTACACCTTC.

This clone was detected once. The chain has TRBV4-1 and TRBJ1-1; 7 nucleotides agree with TRBD1. Germline CDR1 MGHRA, CDR2 YSYEKL. The CDR3 has 15 residues. The V segment lost 1 base and the J segment 7 bases; nucleotides outside the gene matches: 9. The CDR3 DNA is TGCGCCAGCAGCCAAGCCTACAGGGGAAGGGGTGAAGCTTTCTTT. Translation: CASSQAYRGRGEAFF.

This clone counts as medium-sized. This chain joins TRBV5-4 and TRBJ2-7, with TRBD1 matching 7 bases. The CDR3 is made up of 15 amino acids. From germline, CDR1 is SGHNT and CDR2 YYREEE (reference sequence). The trim removed 0 bases at V and 5 bases at J, leaving 8 bases unmatched. The CDR3 DNA sequence: TGTGCCAGCAGCTTGGAGGGGGCAGGGGGACACGAGCAGTACTTC. Translation: CASSLEGAGGHEQYF.

V gene TRBV4-3 combines with J gene TRBJ2-1; 10 bases map to TRBD2. CDR1 is LGHNA and CDR2 is YSLEER in the germline V gene. V trimming: 3 bases; J trimming: 4 bases; junction bases outside the gene matches: 9. CDR3 length equals 17 residues. The CDR3 spells CASSQDPGLALYNEQFF. Written as DNA, the CDR3 is TGCGCCAGCAGCCAGGACCCGGGACTAGCGTTATACAATGAGCAGTTCTTC.

V and J are TRBV19 and TRBJ1-1, with TRBD1 identical over 7 bases. The CDR3 length is 17 residues. Germline V gives CDR1 LNHDA, CDR2 SQIVND (reference sequence). After removal of 3 bases from V and 4 bases from J, the junction contained 14 bases not matched to a gene. The CDR3 sequence is CASSISPDRTGSTEAFF. In nucleotides, the CDR3 is TGTGCCAGTAGTATTTCCCCGGACAGGACGGGAAGCACTGAAGCTTTCTTT.

This clone was found once. The gene calls are TRBV18 and TRBJ2-3; D is uncertain. Trimming removed 3 bases from V and 2 bases from J, with 9 bases in between. Germline lookup yields CDR1 KGHSH and CDR2 LQKENI. The CDR3 runs to 14 residues. For the CDR3, the DNA is TGTGCCAGCTCACCCCCGAGCCCCACAGATACGCAGTATTTT. Translated: CASSPPSPTDTQYF.

This clone was observed once. The V and J genes are TRBV7-3 and TRBJ2-3; D gene unclear. The germline V and J ends were trimmed by 5 bases and 1 base, with 7 bases remaining between them. Germline CDR1 is SGHTA and CDR2 is FQGTGA. The CDR3 runs 13 residues. In DNA, the CDR3 is TGTGCCAGCAGCCGCTCGGGCACAGATACGCAGTATTTT. It encodes CASSRSGTDTQYF. Full variable domain (missing parts from reference TRBV7-3 and TRBJ2-3): GAGVSQTPSNKVTEKGKYVELRCDPISGHTALYWYRQSLGQGPEFLIYFQGTGAADDSGLPNDRFFAVRPEGSVSTLKIQRTERGDSAVYLCASSRSGTDTQYFGPGTRLTVL.

The CDR3 DNA is TGTGCCAGCAGCTTTCCCCGAATCGGGCAGCCCCAGCATTTT. Translated, it gives CASSFPRIGQPQHF. The chain is built from TRBV7-2 and TRBJ1-5; D remains unclear. The V end was cut by 3 bases, the J end by 7 bases, with 13 bases between. Germline V gene sequence: CDR1 SGHTA, CDR2 FQGNSA. CDR3 length equals 14 residues. The full variable domain, with the rest looked up from reference TRBV7-2 and TRBJ1-5, is GAGVSQSPSNKVTEKGKDVELRCDPISGHTALYWYRQSLGQGLEFLIYFQGNSAPDKSGLPSDRFSAERTGGSVSTLTIQRTQQEDSAVYLCASSFPRIGQPQHFGDGTRLSIL.

The CDR3, as DNA: TGTGCCAGCAACCAGCGACCGGGACAGACTGGAAACACCATATATTTT. This sequence encodes CASNQRPGQTGNTIYF. The rearrangement links TRBV11-1 to TRBJ1-3, with 7 bases identical to TRBD1. Germline trimming cut 7 bases from V and 2 bases from J; bases unmatched to any gene: 11. The germline V gene encodes CDR1 SGHAT and CDR2 FQDESV (reference sequence). The CDR3 is 16 amino acids.

This clone occurred many times. The chain joins TRBV13 to TRBJ2-1; 10 bases line up with TRBD2. Germline CDR1 PRHDT, CDR2 FYEKMQ (reference sequence). V trimming: 5 bases; J trimming: 5 bases; junction bases outside the gene matches: 15. The CDR3 contains 18 residues. This chain's CDR3 is CASSIEGAWTSGDNEQFF. CDR3 bases: TGTGCCAGCAGCATTGAGGGGGCTTGGACTAGCGGCGACAATGAGCAGTTCTTC. Based on the CDR3 plus reference TRBV13 and TRBJ2-1, the full variable domain is AAGVIQSPRHLIKEKRETATLKCYPIPRHDTVYWYQQGPGQDPQFLISFYEKMQSDKGSIPDRFSAQQFSDYHSELNMSSLELGDSALYFCASSIEGAWTSGDNEQFFGPGTRLTVL.

The chain uses TRBV10-3 and TRBJ2-7; 15 bases fit TRBD2. The CDR3 has 15 amino acids. Unmatched junction bases numbered 6, after V lost 6 bases and J lost 6 bases. Germline V gene sequence: CDR1 ENHRY, CDR2 SYGVKD. DNA of the CDR3: TGTGCCATCAGCGGGACTAGCGGGGGGAAGGCCGAGCAGTACTTC. It yields the protein CAISGTSGGKAEQYF.

The chain employs TRBV10-3 and TRBJ2-1, with D tentatively TRBD2 (5 bases). Germline CDR1 reads ENHRY; CDR2 reads SYGVKD. The CDR3 has 12 residues. V dropped 0 bases and J dropped 8 bases, with 5 bases sitting between them. CDR3 nucleotides: TGTGCCATCAGTGAGTCGAGGGATGAGCAGTTCTTC. Residues: CAISESRDEQFF.

The chain has TRBV6-6 and TRBJ2-6; D is possibly TRBD2 (6 bases). This CDR3 contains 16 residues. Germline loops: CDR1 MNHNY, CDR2 SVGAGI (reference sequence). V lost 5 bases and J 3 bases, leaving 14 bases between the germline ends. The CDR3 spells CASSVTSYGGANVLTF. In DNA form, the CDR3 reads TGTGCCAGCAGTGTGACTAGTTATGGTGGGGCCAACGTCCTGACTTTC.

This sequence joins TRBV5-4 and TRBJ2-6; D remains unclear. Trimming removed 4 bases at V and 0 bases at J, with 8 bases between. From germline, CDR1 is SGHNT and CDR2 YYREEE (reference sequence). This CDR3 is built from 15 residues. The CDR3: CASSPPGSGANVLTF. Here the CDR3 DNA reads TGTGCCAGCAGCCCCCCGGGCTCTGGGGCCAACGTCCTGACTTTC.